This T cell receptor (beta chain) appears in the sequencing data of a study of T cell responses to AZD1222 COVID-19 vaccine. As concerns this clone: Its antigen remains unidentified.

The study, taken as a whole, reports: White British people made up most donors, females outnumbered males, and clonal diversity was possibly underestimated. Regions left unmutated in variants are reportedly the target of nearly half of spike-specific TCRs.

V gave up 3 bases and J gave up 8 bases, with 19 bases separating them. Germline CDR1 LGHDT, CDR2 YNNKEL (reference sequence). CDR3 length equals 15 residues. Profiling relied on immunoSEQ multiplex PCR, and the TCRdb table lists in-frame clones only, not all of them. The top ten hold approximately 24% of the sample, which has around 60,000 clones, roughly four fifths seen once. Source: peripheral blood, taken 28 days after the second AZD1222 dose. This TCR derives from an adult who received the AZD1222 COVID-19 vaccine. V gene TRBV3-1 (or the pseudogene TRBV3-2) combines with J gene TRBJ1-2, with a weak D call TRBD1 (6 bases). CDR3 protein: CASSHQFTGTLGYTF. In DNA, the CDR3 is TGTGCCAGCAGCCATCAATTTACAGGGACTTTAGGCTACACCTTC.